Described below is a single T cell receptor (beta chain) sequence and its context. This table comes from immunoSEQ multiplex PCR, and its TCRdb copy is limited to in-frame clones, with some not included. The profile covers 48,000 or so clones, with 85% to 95% appearing a single time and roughly 6.2% taken by the ten largest. Germline V gene data show CDR1 as SNHLY and CDR2 as FYNNEI. This CDR3 spans 14 amino acids. The V end lost 4 bases, the J end lost 3 bases, and 13 bases lay between the germline ends. The source of the sample is a study of OX40 agonist ivuxolimab in advanced cancers. Study background: Two cutaneous melanoma patients and one hepatocellular carcinoma patient, three in all, had partial responses.

Any history of autoimmune disease or systemic immunosuppression disqualified patients. Sampled blood was obtained at baseline, cycle 4 day 1, and cycle 7 day 1. Material: CD4+ or CD8+ T cells sorted from blood, obtained in a trial of the OX40 agonist ivuxolimab. The source is an adult with an advanced solid tumor such as melanoma, head and neck, liver or kidney cancer. The chain uses TRBV2 and TRBJ2-7; TRBD2 might be the D (7 bases). The CDR3 region is CASSGAGANYEQYF. DNA for the CDR3: TGTGCCAGCAGTGGGGCGGGGGCGAACTACGAGCAGTACTTC.